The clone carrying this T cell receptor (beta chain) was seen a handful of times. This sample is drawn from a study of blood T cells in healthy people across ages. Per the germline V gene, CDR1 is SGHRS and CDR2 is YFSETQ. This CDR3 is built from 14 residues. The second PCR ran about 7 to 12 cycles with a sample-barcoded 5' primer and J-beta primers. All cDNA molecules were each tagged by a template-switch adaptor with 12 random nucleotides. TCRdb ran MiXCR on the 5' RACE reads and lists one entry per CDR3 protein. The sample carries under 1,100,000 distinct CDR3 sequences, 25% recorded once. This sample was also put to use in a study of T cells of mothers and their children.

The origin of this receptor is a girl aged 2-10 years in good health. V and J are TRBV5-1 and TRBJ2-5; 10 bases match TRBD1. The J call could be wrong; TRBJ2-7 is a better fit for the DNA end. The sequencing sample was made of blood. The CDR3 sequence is CASSFRTGGGEQYF. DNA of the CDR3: TGCGCCAGCAGCTTTAGGACAGGGGGAGGCGAGCAGTACTTC.